This TCR beta chain came from a study of regulatory T cells in long-lasting Graves disease. About the research overall: For under 3 months, newly diagnosed Graves' patients had been taking antithyroid drugs.

The germline V gene has CDR1 ENHRY and CDR2 SYGVKD. CDR3 size: 14 residues. V shed 5 bases and J shed 6 bases, with 14 bases lying between them. In this sample, this clonotype turned up many times. Its antigen is not known. Time point of the sample: newly diagnosed GD, antithyroid drugs for less than 3 months. Isolated PBMC RNA provided the starting material for the TCR library. Construction of the TCR beta libraries employed iRepertoire HTBI primers in conjunction with Arm-PCR of CDR3 regions. Using its own MiXCR run on the multiplex PCR reads, TCRdb lists one record per CDR3 protein. The sample carries 250,000 to 300,000 distinct CDR3 sequences, 18% recorded once. Study-wide points: Persistent disease showed a preference for TRBV28, TRBJ1-2 and TRBJ2-5. Persistent patients had a count of shared public clonotypes (2,741) that exceeded that of new patients (about 970).

The data were also submitted as part of a second study, on T cells in Graves' hyperthyroidism and ophthalmopathy.

The chain employs TRBV10-3 and TRBJ2-1; D is possibly TRBD1 (7 bases). The specimen comprised peripheral blood mononuclear cells (PBMCs), sampled at new diagnosis, from a patient treated with antithyroid drugs. This clonotype was obtained from a woman younger than 45 with Graves disease. CDR3 amino acids: CAISQGGGLNEQFF. For the CDR3, the DNA is TGTGCCATCAGTCAGGGGGGTGGCCTCAATGAGCAGTTCTTC.